The 8 T cell receptor beta chains below all came from one sample that was sequenced in a study of blood T cells in healthy people across ages (dated by TCRdb to 2015 to 2017). The protocol used for the library was 5' RACE. The sequencer was an Illumina HiSeq 2500. The second PCR ran for about 7 to 11 cycles and used a J-beta primer mix along with a sample-barcoded 5' primer. The public reads were reanalyzed by TCRdb: fastp trimming at Q25, MiXCR alignment, in-frame beta chains only. Rows with a matching CDR3 protein are joined into one entry that keeps the most common DNA and genes. Here the sample has about 720,000 distinct CDR3 sequences; about 25% occur a single time. The ten biggest clones cover approximately 4% of the sample. In addition, the sample was reused for a study of T cells of mothers and their children.

Sequenced sample: blood. The receptors here all came from a boy aged 5-17 years in good health.

The chain joins TRBV5-1 to TRBJ1-2; TRBD1 is a possible D gene (6 bases). The CDR3 runs to 13 residues. V was trimmed by 4 bases and J by 8 bases, leaving 15 bases between them. Germline V gene data show CDR1 as SGHRS and CDR2 as YFSETQ. The CDR3 region has the DNA TGCGCCAGCAGCCCCCCCGGGGGCCAGGGCTACACCTTC. Translating gives CASSPPGGQGYTF.

This chain connects TRBV12-3 or TRBV12-4 to TRBJ1-2, with D possibly being TRBD1 (5 bases). V lost 5 bases and J lost 3, with 16 bases in between. The CDR3 is 15 residues long. The CDR3 nucleotides are TGTGCCAGCAGTCCCGAGGAAGGGGCAGACTATGGCTACACCTTC. It specifies CASSPEEGADYGYTF.

The chain has TRBV2 and TRBJ1-2, with D perhaps TRBD1 (6 bases). The germline gives CDR1 SNHLY, CDR2 FYNNEI. This CDR3 is 14 amino acids long. Trimming shortened V by 8 bases and J by 3 bases, and 16 bases separated the two germline ends. DNA for the CDR3: TGTGCCAGCCTACGGGGGGCGGGGGACTATGGCTACACCTTC. It translates to CASLRGAGDYGYTF.

The V gene is TRBV24-1, the J gene TRBJ2-5; weak D call: TRBD2 (6 bases). The J call may be wrong; the DNA end is better matched by TRBJ2-1. The CDR3 is 12 residues long. Germline CDR1 reads KGHDR; CDR2 reads SFDVKD. CDR3 sequence: CATSEGGNEQFF. The CDR3 DNA reads as TGTGCCACCAGTGAGGGGGGCAATGAGCAGTTCTTC.

The CDR3 nucleotides read TGTGCCAGCAGCTTACAAATCCAGGGAGAGACCCAGTACTTC. Translated, it gives CASSLQIQGETQYF. V gene TRBV7-2 combines with J gene TRBJ2-5; D perhaps matches TRBD1 (5 bases). The length of the CDR3 is 14 residues. CDR1 and CDR2 (germline): SGHTA, FQGNSA. Trimming pared 2 bases from V and 4 bases from J, leaving 11 bases between.

The V gene is TRBV5-6, the J gene TRBJ1-2; a weak D match, TRBD1 (6 bases). CDR1 is SGHDT, CDR2 YYEEEE, per germline. V dropped 2 bases and J dropped 4 bases, with 15 bases sitting between them. CDR3 length: 15 residues. The DNA of the CDR3 is TGTGCCAGCAGCTTTCCGGACAGCCCCCTCTATGGCTACACCTTC. This encodes CASSFPDSPLYGYTF.

This clonotype came up a few times. The chain combines TRBV7-9 with TRBJ1-1; 7 bases are a match to TRBD1. The length of the CDR3 is 15 residues. V lost 5 bases and J lost 4; bases outside the gene matches: 10. Germline-derived CDR1 and CDR2 are SEHNR and FQNEAQ (reference sequence). CDR3 DNA sequence: TGTGCCAGCAGCACACCCAACCCAGGGGGCACTGAAGCTTTCTTT. Its translation is CASSTPNPGGTEAFF.

The chain employs TRBV29-1 and TRBJ2-4, with D possibly TRBD2 on 5 matching bases. CDR3 length: 13 amino acids. The germline V and J ends were trimmed by 1 base and 1 base, with 5 bases remaining between them. CDR1 and CDR2 (germline): SQVTM, ANQGSEA. The CDR3 sequence: CSVEGGAKNIQYF. Written as DNA, the CDR3 is TGCAGCGTTGAAGGAGGGGCCAAAAACATTCAGTACTTC.